The T cell receptor beta chain under discussion was sequenced for a study of blood T cells in healthy people across ages. Study-wide results and caveats: The study could not conclusively compare naive and antigen-experienced cells, given its unsorted PBMCs. While age rose, TCR beta diversity per million T cells dropped in a roughly linear way.

A second about 7 to 12 cycle PCR used barcoded and J-beta primers. Every cDNA was tagged by a template-switch adaptor with 12 random nucleotides. Every sample gave at least 2.5 million paired-end reads containing CDR3. TCRdb re-called the 5' RACE reads through MiXCR, storing one row per CDR3 protein. The sample records about 1.6 million distinct CDR3 sequences, roughly 30% being singletons. As for this clonotype: The antigen remains unidentified.

V was pared by 3 bases and J by 8 bases, with 14 bases between. Germline CDR1 is KGHSH and CDR2 is LQKENI. The CDR3 runs to 14 residues. The chain recombines TRBV18 with TRBJ2-1; D unresolved. The clonotype originates from a woman between 25 and 40 years old in good health. The specimen was blood. The CDR3 sequence: CASSPLEFGDEQFF. CDR3 DNA sequence: TGTGCCAGCTCACCCCTCGAGTTTGGGGATGAGCAGTTCTTC.